The 18 T cell receptor beta chains reported below all come from one sample, sequenced in a study of T cell changes during pregnancy in multiple sclerosis. Data came from immunoSEQ multiplex PCR; TCRdb stores just in-frame clones and leaves some out. In the table there are under 50,000 clones, 85% to 95% of which are singletons. This specimen was CD8+ T cells from peripheral blood mononuclear cells, taken in the third trimester of pregnancy. The receptors derive from a female donor with multiple sclerosis, enrolled in a pregnancy study.

The genes are TRBV19 and TRBJ2-1, with D uncertain. Germline CDR1 LNHDA, CDR2 SQIVND (reference sequence). This CDR3 has 12 amino acids. The V end was cut by 4 bases, the J end by 7 bases, with 8 bases between. The chain's CDR3 is CASSTIPNEQFF. CDR3 coding DNA: TGTGCCAGTAGTACCATTCCAAATGAGCAGTTCTTC.

This clone appeared a single time. The rearrangement joins TRBV9 to TRBJ2-3; D perhaps matches TRBD2 (7 bases). V was trimmed by 0 bases and J by 2 bases, leaving 16 bases between them. Germline V gives CDR1 SGDLS, CDR2 YYNGEE. The CDR3 sequence is 17 residues long. CDR3 in amino acids: CASSVVGGGGATDTQYF. CDR3 sequence (DNA): TGTGCCAGCAGCGTAGTAGGTGGCGGGGGCGCCACAGATACGCAGTATTTT.

The rearrangement uses TRBV13 and TRBJ1-5; D might be TRBD1 (5 bases). Germline V gene sequence: CDR1 PRHDT, CDR2 FYEKMQ (reference sequence). V was pared by 0 bases and J by 6 bases, with 9 bases between. This CDR3 is 14 amino acids long. The DNA for the CDR3 is TGTGCCAGCAGCTTAGGCAGGGAAGGTCAGCCCCAGCATTTT. Translated, it gives CASSLGREGQPQHF.

This chain joins TRBV29-1 and TRBJ2-7; no reliable D call. The CDR3 has 14 residues. V lost 2 bases and J 0 bases, leaving 11 bases between the germline ends. The germline gives CDR1 SQVTM, CDR2 ANQGSEA. The CDR3, as DNA: TGCAGCGTTGAATTGGCGGTGAGCTCCTACGAGCAGTACTTC. The encoded protein is CSVELAVSSYEQYF.

The rearrangement uses TRBV6-5 and TRBJ1-1; TRBD1 aligns across 9 bases. CDR3 size: 13 residues. J lost 5 bases, V lost 6 bases, and 4 bases had no gene match. Germline assignment: CDR1 MNHEY and CDR2 SVGAGI. The CDR3 DNA reads as TGTGCCAGCAGGGGACAGGGAGCGACTGAAGCTTTCTTT. Residues: CASRGQGATEAFF.

The genes are TRBV30 and TRBJ2-5; no clear D gene. The V and J ends lost 0 bases and 7 bases respectively, with 9 bases between them. The germline V gene has CDR1 GTSNPN and CDR2 SVGIG (reference sequence). CDR3 length equals 12 residues. The CDR3 loop is CAWSVAPGTQYF. Here the CDR3 DNA reads TGTGCCTGGAGTGTAGCCCCGGGGACCCAGTACTTC.

The J gene is TRBJ2-7, the V gene TRBV11-2, with D possibly TRBD1 on 6 matching bases. CDR1 SGHAT and CDR2 FQNNGV come from the germline V gene. V shed 0 bases and J shed 4 bases, with 10 bases lying between them. The CDR3 is 14 amino acids. The CDR3 DNA sequence: TGTGCCAGCAGCTTAGACACAGGGTTATACGAGCAGTACTTC. Protein sequence: CASSLDTGLYEQYF. The whole variable domain, filled in from reference TRBV11-2 and TRBJ2-7, reads EAGVAQSPRYKIIEKRQSVAFWCNPISGHATLYWYQQILGQGPKLLIQFQNNGVVDDSQLPKDRFSAERLKGVDSTLKIQPAKLEDSAVYLCASSLDTGLYEQYFGPGTRLTVT.

This chain uses TRBV25-1 with TRBJ2-1; the D gene is possibly TRBD1 (5 bases). Germline CDR1 is MGHDK and CDR2 is SYGVNS. The CDR3 length is 14 residues. Trimming cost V 2 bases and J 6 bases, with 11 bases left between them. The CDR3 region has the DNA TGTGCCAGCAGTGAAAACGGACACGGCAATGAGCAGTTCTTC. Translated, it gives CASSENGHGNEQFF.

V gene TRBV6-1 combines with J gene TRBJ1-2; no definite D call. The CDR3 loop spans 13 amino acids. Deletions cut 6 bases from V and 7 bases from J, with 15 bases between. The V gene's germline CDR1 is MNHNS and CDR2 SASEGT. This chain's CDR3 is CASSKNSPAGYTF. The CDR3 nucleotides are TGTGCCAGCAGCAAAAACAGCCCCGCTGGCTACACCTTC.

J is TRBJ1-2 and V is TRBV5-4, with a possible D match to TRBD1 (5 bases). V was trimmed by 0 bases and J by 2 bases, leaving 14 bases between them. There are 16 residues in the CDR3. Per germline, CDR1 SGHNT and CDR2 YYREEE (reference sequence). The CDR3 loop reads CASSLGPTVANYGYTF. In nucleotides, the CDR3 is TGTGCCAGCAGCTTGGGGCCGACAGTTGCAAACTATGGCTACACCTTC.

The chain links TRBV19 to TRBJ1-5, with TRBD1 as a possible D gene (5 bases). Trimming left V 5 bases short and J 3 bases short, with 14 bases between. The CDR3 runs to 15 residues. The germline V gene encodes CDR1 LNHDA and CDR2 SQIVND (reference sequence). The CDR3 DNA is TGTGCCAGTAGTCCGGCAGACAGCTACAATCAGCCCCAGCATTTT. Protein product: CASSPADSYNQPQHF.

The V gene is TRBV27, the J gene TRBJ2-2; D unresolved. The CDR3 length is 14 residues. Trimming took 4 bases from V and 2 from J, leaving 8 bases between them. Germline V CDR1 and CDR2: MNHEY, SMNVEV (reference sequence). The CDR3 DNA is TGTGCCAGCAGTTCCACATTTAACACCGGGGAGCTGTTTTTT. Amino acid sequence: CASSSTFNTGELFF.

The chain has TRBV6-5 and TRBJ2-2; TRBD1 aligns across 7 bases. V lost 5 bases and J lost 0; bases outside the gene matches: 3. There are 15 residues in the CDR3. Germline V gene lookup returns CDR1 MNHEY and CDR2 SVGAGI. In DNA, the CDR3 is TGTGCCAGCAGTGGGACAGAGGCGAACACCGGGGAGCTGTTTTTT. This encodes CASSGTEANTGELFF.

The chain links TRBV4-1 to TRBJ1-1; D is uncertain. The CDR3 is 16 residues long. The V gene lost 0 bases and the J gene lost 1 base, with 12 bases spanning the gap. The germline CDR1 and CDR2 sequences are MGHRA and YSYEKL. The CDR3 DNA sequence: TGCGCCAGCAGCCAAGAGCCCCCGGGAGGGAACACTGAAGCTTTCTTT. Amino acids: CASSQEPPGGNTEAFF.

The chain is built from TRBV18 and TRBJ2-7, with 10 positions matching TRBD2. CDR1 KGHSH and CDR2 LQKENI come from the germline V gene. This CDR3 spans 14 amino acids. J lost 7 bases, V lost 3 bases, and 6 bases had no gene match. CDR3 sequence (DNA): TGTGCCAGCTCACCGGCTAGCGGGGGCAGTGAGCAGTACTTC. Its protein is CASSPASGGSEQYF. Together with reference TRBV18 and TRBJ2-7, the CDR3 gives the full variable domain: NAGVMQNPRHLVRRRGQEARLRCSPMKGHSHVYWYRQLPEEGLKFMVYLQKENIIDESGMPKERFSAEFPKEGPSILRIQQVVRGDSAAYFCASSPASGGSEQYFGPGTRLTVT.

This clone is judged medium-sized (0.01 to 0.1%). The V gene is TRBV7-9, the J gene TRBJ1-1, with D possibly matching TRBD1 (6 bases). V was shortened by 4 bases and J by 0 bases, with 12 bases between the two germline ends. The germline V gene encodes CDR1 SEHNR and CDR2 FQNEAQ (reference sequence). This CDR3 contains 15 residues. In DNA form, the CDR3 reads TGTGCCAGCAGCTCAGGACCAGGGGTGAACACTGAAGCTTTCTTT. Its translation: CASSSGPGVNTEAFF.

The V and J genes are TRBV14 and TRBJ2-7; TRBD1 matches at 7 bases. CDR3 length equals 17 residues. V lost 1 base, J lost 7 bases, and 16 bases stayed unmatched. In germline, CDR1 is SGHDN, CDR2 FVKESK. The CDR3 here is CASSQVIEGAILGEQYF. DNA of the CDR3: TGTGCCAGCAGCCAAGTAATCGAGGGGGCAATATTAGGAGAGCAGTACTTC.

The V gene is TRBV5-1, the J gene TRBJ1-2; 9 positions match TRBD1. The V segment lost 2 bases and the J segment 8 bases; nucleotides outside the gene matches: 16. The CDR3 spans 17 residues. Germline V gives CDR1 SGHRS, CDR2 YFSETQ. This CDR3 reads CASSFTPGQGVGQGYTF. The CDR3 coding sequence is TGCGCCAGCAGCTTCACCCCGGGACAGGGAGTTGGTCAGGGCTACACCTTC.